This T cell receptor beta chain emerged from a study of OX40 agonist ivuxolimab in advanced cancers. As for the study in general: Patients were infused with ivuxolimab every 2 weeks at 0.01 to 10 mg/kg. Whole-study findings and limits: At 0.1 to 3.0 mg/kg and by week 6, clonal expansion occurred in CD4+ and CD8+ blood T cells.

The germline CDR1 and CDR2 sequences are LNHNV and YYDKDF (reference sequence). The CDR3 length is 20 residues. The V and J ends lost 2 bases and 0 bases, in that order; junction bases with no gene match: 8. Blood specimens came from baseline, cycle 4 day 1, and cycle 7 day 1. Worth noting for this clone: The antigen is unknown.

Sequencing was performed with immunoSEQ multiplex PCR; in TCRdb, only in-frame clones are kept and a portion is missing. The table includes 50,000 to 65,000 clones, approximately 86% detected once. The source material was CD4+ or CD8+ T cells sorted from blood, sampled in a trial of the OX40 agonist ivuxolimab. The TCR was taken from an adult with an advanced solid tumor such as melanoma, head and neck, liver or kidney cancer. The V and J genes are TRBV15 and TRBJ2-4; 15 positions match TRBD2. The CDR3 spells CATSRRGLAGGLLAKNIQYF. DNA for the CDR3: TGTGCCACCAGCAGAAGGGGACTAGCGGGAGGCTTACTAGCCAAAAACATTCAGTACTTC.